These 30 T cell receptor beta chains came from one sample sequenced in a study of T cell responses to AZD1222 COVID-19 vaccine. Clones were sequenced by immunoSEQ multiplex PCR, and TCRdb holds only the in-frame ones, with some missing. The profile shows fewer than 200,000 clones, 80% to 95% of them singletons. The input for sequencing was peripheral blood, taken on day 0 of AZD1222 vaccination. The receptors originated from an adult in good health.

The gene calls are TRBV6-1 and TRBJ2-7; D uncertain. CDR3 length: 12 residues. Trimming pared 2 bases from V and 7 bases from J, leaving 9 bases between. Germline CDR1 and CDR2: MNHNS and SASEGT. Here the CDR3 reads CASSESPREQYF. The CDR3, as DNA: TGTGCCAGCAGTGAAAGCCCGAGGGAGCAGTACTTC.

The chain couples TRBV2 to TRBJ2-7; 10 bases match TRBD1. The CDR3 runs to 14 residues. The germline CDR1 and CDR2 sequences are SNHLY and FYNNEI. J lost 4 bases, V lost 3 bases, and 3 bases had no gene match. CDR3 bases: TGTGCCAGCAGTGATTGGGACAGGGGTTACGAGCAGTACTTC. Amino acids: CASSDWDRGYEQYF.

The rearrangement links TRBV2 to TRBJ2-3, with no clear D. This CDR3 has 11 amino acids. Trimming took 6 bases from V and 6 from J, leaving 7 bases between them. Germline CDR1 SNHLY, CDR2 FYNNEI. The CDR3 spells CASRSEDTQYF. Written as DNA, the CDR3 is TGTGCCAGCAGGTCCGAGGATACGCAGTATTTT.

The chain couples TRBV6-4 to TRBJ2-2, with TRBD1 as a possible D gene (6 bases). The germline V and J ends were trimmed by 7 bases and 1 base, with 10 bases remaining between them. The CDR3 sequence is 14 residues long. CDR1 and CDR2 (germline): MRHNA, SNTAGT. CDR3 sequence (DNA): TGTGCCAGCAAGCCACAGGGGAACACCGGGGAGCTGTTTTTT. This gives the protein CASKPQGNTGELFF.

The V call is TRBV11-2, the J call TRBJ2-7; TRBD1 is a possible D gene (6 bases). Deletions cut 1 base from V and 6 bases from J, with 10 bases between. The CDR3 covers 13 residues. Germline CDR1 reads SGHAT; CDR2 reads FQNNGV. Written as DNA, the CDR3 is TGTGCCAGCAGCTTAGTTTTAGGGGGCGAGCAGTACTTC. This translates into CASSLVLGGEQYF.

J is TRBJ2-3 and V is TRBV7-8, with 7 bases lining up with TRBD1. V was pared by 5 bases and J by 2 bases, with 7 bases of the junction left unmatched. Per germline, CDR1 SGHVS and CDR2 FQNEAQ. The CDR3 loop spans 15 amino acids. For the CDR3, the DNA is TGTGCCAGCAGCCCGAGGGACAGTCCCACAGATACGCAGTATTTT. This translates into CASSPRDSPTDTQYF.

The rearrangement joins TRBV4-2 to TRBJ2-7; 7 nucleotides agree with TRBD1. The CDR3 is 13 residues long. CDR1 and CDR2 (germline): LGHNA, YNFKEQ. V trimming: 4 bases; J trimming: 5 bases; junction bases outside the gene matches: 5. The chain's CDR3 is CASSRGQTNEQYF. CDR3 DNA sequence: TGTGCCAGCAGCCGGGGACAGACCAACGAGCAGTACTTC.

The chain has TRBV11-2 and TRBJ1-2; no clear D gene. Germline CDR1 and CDR2: SGHAT and FQNNGV. The CDR3 contains 15 residues. V lost 2 bases to trimming and J lost 8 bases, with 18 bases between them. The CDR3: CASSLRSDMGQGYTF. The CDR3 DNA reads as TGTGCCAGCAGCTTACGGAGTGACATGGGCCAAGGCTACACCTTC.

This sequence joins TRBV10-3 and TRBJ2-3, with no clear D. Germline-derived CDR1 and CDR2 are ENHRY and SYGVKD. The CDR3 has 14 residues. The V and J ends lost 6 bases and 0 bases respectively, with 10 bases between them. The CDR3 nucleotides are TGTGCCATCAGCTCCGCGACTAGCACAGATACGCAGTATTTT. Its translation is CAISSATSTDTQYF.

J is TRBJ2-5 and V is TRBV15, with unresolved D. Germline-derived CDR1 and CDR2 are LNHNV and YYDKDF (reference sequence). The CDR3 is 15 amino acids. Trimming took 0 bases from V and 1 from J, leaving 9 bases between them. The CDR3 sequence: CATSRDVLGQETQYF. The CDR3 bases are TGTGCCACCAGCAGAGATGTCTTAGGCCAAGAGACCCAGTACTTC.

The rearrangement joins TRBV18 to TRBJ1-3; D gene ambiguous. The CDR3 has 15 amino acids. From germline, CDR1 is KGHSH and CDR2 LQKENI. Trimming removed 5 bases from V and 0 bases from J, with 11 bases in between. The CDR3 reads CASSSTEPSGNTIYF. CDR3 in DNA: TGTGCCAGCTCATCAACAGAACCCTCTGGAAACACCATATATTTT.

This rearrangement joins TRBV2 to TRBJ1-1; the D is unclear. The CDR3 has 14 residues. V shed 2 bases and J shed 5 bases, with 12 bases lying between them. CDR1 is SNHLY and CDR2 is FYNNEI in the germline V gene. Here the CDR3 reads CASSEYAGGTEAFF. As DNA, the CDR3 is TGTGCCAGCAGTGAATACGCAGGAGGAACTGAAGCTTTCTTT.

The chain joins TRBV27 to TRBJ2-7, with 10 bases aligning to TRBD2. The CDR3 loop spans 16 amino acids. V shed 2 bases and J 4 bases; nucleotides not matched to a gene: 8. Germline V gives CDR1 MNHEY, CDR2 SMNVEV (reference sequence). The CDR3 reads CASSLSGSSGGYEQYF. The DNA for the CDR3 is TGTGCCAGCAGTTTAAGCGGGTCTAGCGGGGGTTACGAGCAGTACTTC.

The rearrangement joins TRBV7-9 to TRBJ2-5; D gene ambiguous. The CDR3 extends over 17 amino acids. In germline, CDR1 is SEHNR, CDR2 FQNEAQ (reference sequence). Trimming cost V 1 base and J 1 base, with 16 bases left between them. The CDR3 is CASSLGATTSSQETQYF. The CDR3 coding sequence is TGTGCCAGCAGCTTAGGGGCAACGACCTCCAGCCAAGAGACCCAGTACTTC.

The genes are TRBV7-3 and TRBJ1-6, with 9 bases identical to TRBD1. The CDR3 runs 14 residues. The V gene end was trimmed by 3 bases and the J gene end by 10 bases; junction bases not matched to a gene: 4. In germline, CDR1 is SGHTA, CDR2 FQGTGA. CDR3 sequence reads: CASSLDRGNSPLHF. The CDR3 nucleotides are TGTGCCAGCAGCTTGGACAGGGGCAACTCACCCCTCCACTTT.

The chain recombines TRBV7-9 with TRBJ2-5, with 7 bases aligning to TRBD2. Trimming removed 2 bases from V and 1 base from J; junction bases left unmatched: 4. The germline V gene has CDR1 SEHNR and CDR2 FQNEAQ (reference sequence). This CDR3 is built from 15 residues. CDR3 sequence reads: CASSLLAVLQETQYF. The CDR3 region has the DNA TGTGCCAGCAGCTTACTAGCGGTCCTCCAAGAGACCCAGTACTTC. Looking up the rest from reference TRBV7-9 and TRBJ2-5 gives the full variable domain: DTGVSQNPRHKITKRGQNVTFRCDPISEHNRLYWYRQTLGQGPEFLTYFQNEAQLEKSRLLSDRFSAERPKGSFSTLEIQRTEQGDSAMYLCASSLLAVLQETQYFGPGTRLLVL.

This chain links TRBV11-2 with TRBJ2-3, with unresolved D. Germline values: CDR1 SGHAT, CDR2 FQNNGV. This CDR3 is built from 15 residues. The V and J ends lost 1 base and 1 base respectively, with 9 bases between them. The CDR3 region has the DNA TGTGCCAGCAGCTTAGGAGGTTCTGGCACAGATACGCAGTATTTT. Protein sequence: CASSLGGSGTDTQYF.

The rearrangement links TRBV13 to TRBJ1-1; D not certain. The germline gives CDR1 PRHDT, CDR2 FYEKMQ (reference sequence). The germline V and J ends were trimmed by 7 bases and 4 bases, with 13 bases remaining between them. The CDR3 spans 13 residues. The CDR3 loop reads CASTRGGLTEAFF. CDR3 bases: TGTGCCAGCACCCGCGGAGGACTCACTGAAGCTTTCTTT. Full variable domain (outside the CDR3, taken from reference TRBV13 and TRBJ1-1): AAGVIQSPRHLIKEKRETATLKCYPIPRHDTVYWYQQGPGQDPQFLISFYEKMQSDKGSIPDRFSAQQFSDYHSELNMSSLELGDSALYFCASTRGGLTEAFFGQGTRLTVV.

This clone is a singleton in its sample. V gene TRBV30 combines with J gene TRBJ1-4, with a tentative D call TRBD1 (6 bases). CDR1 and CDR2 from the germline V gene are GTSNPN and SVGIG (reference sequence). The CDR3 runs 14 residues. Trimming pared 2 bases from V and 7 bases from J, leaving 14 bases between. CDR3 residues: CAWSRNRAVEKLFF. CDR3 DNA sequence: TGTGCCTGGAGTAGGAACAGGGCAGTTGAAAAACTGTTTTTT.

This chain uses TRBV19 with TRBJ1-5, with D tentatively TRBD1 (5 bases). The V gene lost 4 bases and the J gene lost 7 bases, with 8 bases spanning the gap. Germline-derived CDR1 and CDR2 are LNHDA and SQIVND (reference sequence). The CDR3 totals 12 residues. The CDR3 region has the DNA TGTGCCAGTAGTAACGGGGGACAGCCCCAGCATTTT. This translates into CASSNGGQPQHF.

The rearrangement uses TRBV28 and TRBJ2-7; no firm D call. The germline V gene encodes CDR1 MDHEN and CDR2 SYDVKM. The V end was cut by 3 bases, the J end by 5 bases, with 8 bases between. The CDR3 loop spans 12 amino acids. CDR3 nucleotide sequence: TGTGCCAGCAGTTTTGGAAGGAACGAGCAGTACTTC. Residues: CASSFGRNEQYF. The entire variable domain, with the rest obtained from reference TRBV28 and TRBJ2-7, is as follows: DVKVTQSSRYLVKRTGEKVFLECVQDMDHENMFWYRQDPGLGLRLIYFSYDVKMKEKGDIPEGYSVSREKKERFSLILESASTNQTSMYLCASSFGRNEQYFGPGTRLTVT.

The rearrangement uses TRBV19 and TRBJ1-2, with D possibly matching TRBD1 (6 bases). The germline CDR1 and CDR2 sequences are LNHDA and SQIVND (reference sequence). The CDR3 length is 11 residues. The V and J ends lost 3 bases and 13 bases respectively, with 12 bases between them. CDR3 region: CASSIAGAPTF. CDR3 in DNA: TGTGCCAGTAGTATTGCGGGGGCGCCCACCTTC.

The gene calls are TRBV12-3 or TRBV12-4 and TRBJ2-5; 8 nucleotides line up with TRBD1. V was pared by 7 bases and J by 3 bases, with 4 bases of the junction left unmatched. This CDR3 is built from 13 residues. The CDR3 nucleotides are TGTGCCAGCACTTGGACAGGGAAAGAGACCCAGTACTTC. Translated, it gives CASTWTGKETQYF.

In nucleotides, the CDR3 is TGTGCCAGCACCATGACAGGAGCTGGCTACACCTTC. Translated, it gives CASTMTGAGYTF. V usage is TRBV12-3 or TRBV12-4 and J usage is TRBJ1-2, with D possibly matching TRBD1 (6 bases). The CDR3 totals 12 residues. V was cut by 7 bases and J by 7 bases, with 13 bases left in between.

V gene TRBV4-1 combines with J gene TRBJ1-4; D not certain. Germline loops: CDR1 MGHRA, CDR2 YSYEKL. Trimming took off 5 bases at V and 8 bases at J, with 15 bases between the two ends. This CDR3 contains 14 residues. The CDR3 DNA is TGCGCCAGCAGCAAGGAAGACTCCCCCGAAAAACTGTTTTTT. Its translation: CASSKEDSPEKLFF.

Concerning this clone itself: Distinct nucleotide sequences in the sample also encode this CDR3. This chain connects TRBV7-2 to TRBJ1-5; possible D gene TRBD1, 5 bases. CDR1 and CDR2 (germline): SGHTA, FQGNSA. Trimming took off 0 bases at V and 2 bases at J, with 5 bases between the two ends. This CDR3 is built from 14 residues. CDR3 in amino acids: CASSLARGNQPQHF. CDR3 DNA: TGTGCCAGCAGCTTAGCCAGGGGCAATCAGCCCCAGCATTTT.

The chain employs TRBV10-3 and TRBJ2-5; 7 nucleotides agree with TRBD2. V lost 5 bases, J lost 7 bases, and 28 bases stayed unmatched. This CDR3 has 20 amino acids. Germline lookup yields CDR1 ENHRY and CDR2 SYGVKD. CDR3 coding DNA: TGTGCCATCAGTCCCGATTGGTCTAGCACTCGGTCCCCGGGGGGATTGACCCAGTACTTC. Residues: CAISPDWSSTRSPGGLTQYF.

The J gene is TRBJ2-4, the V gene TRBV4-1; the D is unclear. The ends were cut back, 1 base at V and 5 bases at J, with 6 bases in the middle. The germline gives CDR1 MGHRA, CDR2 YSYEKL. CDR3 size: 13 residues. This chain's CDR3 is CASSQVIENIQYF. The CDR3 region has the DNA TGCGCCAGCAGCCAAGTAATAGAAAACATTCAGTACTTC.

The chain employs TRBV30 and TRBJ2-7; TRBD1 matches at 7 bases. The trim removed 3 bases at V and 5 bases at J, leaving 7 bases unmatched. The germline gives CDR1 GTSNPN, CDR2 SVGIG (reference sequence). This CDR3 comprises 13 residues. This chain's CDR3 is CAWSATTGDEQYF. The CDR3 nucleotides read TGTGCCTGGAGCGCAACCACAGGGGACGAGCAGTACTTC.

V usage is TRBV3-1 (or the pseudogene TRBV3-2) and J usage is TRBJ2-7; possibly TRBD2 for D (5 bases). The CDR3 sequence is 12 residues long. V was cut by 4 bases and J by 2 bases, with 6 bases left in between. Germline CDR1 LGHDT, CDR2 YNNKEL (reference sequence). The CDR3 here is CASSRTAYEQYF. CDR3 sequence (DNA): TGTGCCAGCAGCCGGACTGCCTACGAGCAGTACTTC.